This TCR beta chain emerged from a study of cytomegalovirus exposure and HLA in healthy donors. CDR3 length: 14 residues. The trim removed 5 bases at V and 6 bases at J, leaving 9 bases unmatched. Germline lookup yields CDR1 MNHNS and CDR2 SASEGT. Study observations and caveats: In an earlier analysis, about 90% or about 30%: the productive usage of most TCR beta V segments. In a later analysis, HLA-C alleles had the fewest associated TCRs, DRB1 alleles the most.

The PCR used 60 Vbeta and 13 Jbeta primers. Generated by immunoSEQ multiplex PCR, the TCRdb table keeps only in-frame clones and is missing some. The sample yields some 190,000 clones, around 87% seen once. With respect to this clone: The antigen is undetermined.

Sequencing used PBMCs. This chain connects TRBV6-1 to TRBJ1-1; 7 bases agree with TRBD1. The sequence came from a boy younger than 10 in good health and CMV-seronegative. The CDR3 coding sequence is TGTGCCAGCAGTACAGGGGCCTCGTCTGCTGAAGCTTTCTTT. It codes for CASSTGASSAEAFF.